Below are 9 T cell receptor beta chains sequenced from a single sample in a study of post-analysis software for immune sequencing data. Study-level results: Patients used four to six TRBV segments, including TRBV5-6, TRBV5-1 and TRBV20-1, more often than controls.

No antigen is known for these receptors. Included in the TCR beta cDNA libraries were unique molecular identifiers. TCRdb recomputed calls from the PCR reads with MiXCR, one row per CDR3 protein. The repertoire holds some 690,000 distinct CDR3 sequences, with 59% as singletons. The specimen sequenced was blood. The receptors originated from a girl aged 2-10 years with multiple sclerosis.

DNA of the CDR3: TGCGCCAGCAGCTTGGACGGCAGGAAGTCTGGCCCCCGCAACAATGAGCAGTTCTTC. Its protein is CASSLDGRKSGPRNNEQFF. This rearrangement joins TRBV5-1 to TRBJ2-1; D uncertain. Germline CDR1 reads SGHRS; CDR2 reads YFSETQ. The V gene lost 0 bases and the J gene lost 5 bases, with 24 bases spanning the gap. This CDR3 spans 19 amino acids.

The CDR3 spells CASSLTGHLISYEQYF. CDR3 bases: TGTGCCAGCTCGCTCACGGGACACCTCATCTCCTACGAGCAGTACTTC. The chain couples TRBV18 to TRBJ2-7; D possibly corresponds to TRBD1 (6 bases). CDR1 and CDR2 from the germline V gene are KGHSH and LQKENI. CDR3 length: 16 residues. Trimming took 6 bases from V and 0 from J, leaving 18 bases between them. Variable domain in full (rest from reference TRBV18 and TRBJ2-7): NAGVMQNPRHLVRRRGQEARLRCSPMKGHSHVYWYRQLPEEGLKFMVYLQKENIIDESGMPKERFSAEFPKEGPSILRIQQVVRGDSAAYFCASSLTGHLISYEQYFGPGTRLTVT.

The rearrangement links TRBV4-1 to TRBJ2-7, with 7 bases aligning to TRBD2. Trimming at V came to 2 bases and at J to 2 bases, leaving 9 bases not matched to a gene. CDR1 is MGHRA and CDR2 is YSYEKL in the germline V gene. CDR3 length: 16 residues. The CDR3 spells CASSQRLALITYEQYF. The CDR3 coding sequence is TGCGCCAGCAGCCAAAGACTAGCCCTAATCACCTACGAGCAGTACTTC.

This clonotype appeared a few times. The rearrangement uses TRBV5-5 and TRBJ2-1; maybe TRBD2 (5 bases). CDR3 length: 14 residues. The V and J ends lost 1 base and 5 bases respectively, with 10 bases between them. Germline loops: CDR1 SGHKS, CDR2 YYEKEE (reference sequence). In DNA form, the CDR3 reads TGTGCCAGCAGCTTGCAGGCGGGCCACAATGAGCAGTTCTTC. Translated: CASSLQAGHNEQFF.

The rearrangement uses TRBV3-1 and TRBJ2-4; D is uncertain. The J call is doubtful: the DNA matches TRBJ2-7 better. Germline lookup yields CDR1 LGHDT and CDR2 YNNKEL (reference sequence). The CDR3 consists of 13 residues. This chain's CDR3 is CASRDRFAYEQYF. The CDR3 bases are TGTGCCAGCAGGGATAGATTCGCCTACGAGCAGTACTTC.

This clonotype has more than one count but fewer than ten. The chain joins TRBV12-3 or TRBV12-4 to TRBJ2-1; D call uncertain. This CDR3 has 12 residues. Trimming pared 7 bases from V and 3 bases from J, leaving 7 bases between. CDR3 coding DNA: TGTGCCAGCACCTTAATCTACAATGAGCAGTTCTTC. It specifies CASTLIYNEQFF.

In this sample, this clonotype turned up many times. The rearrangement joins TRBV9 to TRBJ1-2; D unclear. The CDR3 runs to 14 residues. The V gene's germline CDR1 is SGDLS and CDR2 YYNGEE. With 0 bases removed from V and 0 bases from J, the gap between germline ends came to 6 bases. CDR3 region: CASSVGLANYGYTF. In nucleotides, the CDR3 is TGTGCCAGCAGCGTAGGGTTAGCTAACTATGGCTACACCTTC.

The rearrangement joins TRBV7-2 to TRBJ2-3; possibly TRBD1 or TRBD2 for D (6 bases each). The germline V and J ends were trimmed by 5 bases and 2 bases, with 17 bases remaining between them. Germline V lookup: CDR1 SGHTA, CDR2 FQGNSA. CDR3 size: 16 residues. The CDR3 reads CASSRKGGTPTDTQYF. For the CDR3, the DNA is TGTGCCAGCAGCCGAAAAGGGGGGACTCCCACAGATACGCAGTATTTT.

The chain links TRBV7-2 to TRBJ2-4; D is perhaps TRBD1 (5 bases). The V gene's germline CDR1 is SGHTA and CDR2 FQGNSA. The ends were cut back, 4 bases at V and 7 bases at J, with 17 bases in the middle. The CDR3 length is 15 residues. CDR3 coding DNA: TGTGCCAGCAGCTCTATAGGGGCCGTGGGGAACATTCAGTACTTC. Protein: CASSSIGAVGNIQYF.